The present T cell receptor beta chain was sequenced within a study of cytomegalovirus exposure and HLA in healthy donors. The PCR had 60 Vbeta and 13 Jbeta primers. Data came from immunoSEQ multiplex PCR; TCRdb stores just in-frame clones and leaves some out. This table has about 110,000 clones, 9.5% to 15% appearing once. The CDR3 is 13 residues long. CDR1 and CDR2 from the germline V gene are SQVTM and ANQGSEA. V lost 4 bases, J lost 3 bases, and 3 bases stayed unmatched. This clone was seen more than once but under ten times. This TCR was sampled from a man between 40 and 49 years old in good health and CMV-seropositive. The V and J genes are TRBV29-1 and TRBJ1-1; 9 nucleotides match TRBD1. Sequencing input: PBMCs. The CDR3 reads CSVGGQGYTEAFF. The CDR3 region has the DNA TGCAGCGTTGGGGGACAGGGATACACTGAAGCTTTCTTT.